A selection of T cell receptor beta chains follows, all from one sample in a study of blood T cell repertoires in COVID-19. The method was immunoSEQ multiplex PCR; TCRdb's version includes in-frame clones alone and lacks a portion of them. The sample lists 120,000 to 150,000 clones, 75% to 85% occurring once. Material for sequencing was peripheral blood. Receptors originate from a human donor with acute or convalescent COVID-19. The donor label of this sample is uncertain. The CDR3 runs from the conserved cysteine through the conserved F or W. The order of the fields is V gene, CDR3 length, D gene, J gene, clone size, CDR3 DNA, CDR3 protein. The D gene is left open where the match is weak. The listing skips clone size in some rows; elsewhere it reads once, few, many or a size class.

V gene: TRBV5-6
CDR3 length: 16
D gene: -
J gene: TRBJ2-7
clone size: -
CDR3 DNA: TGTGCCAGCAGCTTAATTCGACGAGCCTCCTCCCCGGGGCAGTACTTC
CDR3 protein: CASSLIRRASSPGQYF

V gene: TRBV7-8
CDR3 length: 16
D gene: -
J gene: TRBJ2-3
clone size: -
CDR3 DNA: TGTGCCAGCAGCTTAGGCCGAGGGTTGGTAAAAGATACGCAGTATTTT
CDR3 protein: CASSLGRGLVKDTQYF

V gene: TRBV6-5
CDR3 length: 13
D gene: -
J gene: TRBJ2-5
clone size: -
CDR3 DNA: TGTGCCAGCAGTCCCGGAGGTGAGGAGACCCAGTACTTC
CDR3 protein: CASSPGGEETQYF

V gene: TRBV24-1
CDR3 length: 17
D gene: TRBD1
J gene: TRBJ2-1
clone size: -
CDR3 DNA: TGTGCCACCAGTGATTCCCCCGGGACAGGGGTCTACAATGAGCAGTTCTTC
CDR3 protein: CATSDSPGTGVYNEQFF

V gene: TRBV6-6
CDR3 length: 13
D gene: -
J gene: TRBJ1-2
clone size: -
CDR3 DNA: TGTGCCAGCAGCCCCAGTTTCCTCAATGGCTACACCTTC
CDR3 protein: CASSPSFLNGYTF

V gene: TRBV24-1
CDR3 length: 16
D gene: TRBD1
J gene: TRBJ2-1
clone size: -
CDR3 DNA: TGTGCCACCAGTGATGAGGGGGCGCGGGTAAATAGTGAGCAGTTCTTC
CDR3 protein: CATSDEGARVNSEQFF

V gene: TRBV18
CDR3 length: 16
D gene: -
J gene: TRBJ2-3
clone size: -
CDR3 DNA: TGTGCCAGCTCCCCCTTCAAAGGGGGTGGCACAGATACGCAGTATTTT
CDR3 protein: CASSPFKGGGTDTQYF

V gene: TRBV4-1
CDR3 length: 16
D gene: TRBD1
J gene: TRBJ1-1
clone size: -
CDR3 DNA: TGCGCCAGCAGCGGCCGACAGGGGTCTGTGAACACTGAAGCTTTCTTT
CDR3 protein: CASSGRQGSVNTEAFF

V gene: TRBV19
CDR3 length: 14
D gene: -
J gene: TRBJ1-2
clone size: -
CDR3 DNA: TGTGCCAGTACTGCGACAGGCACTAACTATGGCTACACCTTC
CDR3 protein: CASTATGTNYGYTF

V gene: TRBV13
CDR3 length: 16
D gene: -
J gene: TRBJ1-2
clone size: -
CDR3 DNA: TGTGCCAGCAGCCGAGAGGACATCCCGACTAACTATGGCTACACCTTC
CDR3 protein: CASSREDIPTNYGYTF

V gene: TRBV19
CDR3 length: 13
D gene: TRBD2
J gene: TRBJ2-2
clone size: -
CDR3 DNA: TGTGCCAGTAGTCCGCGGGGGACCGGGGAGCTGTTTTTT
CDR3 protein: CASSPRGTGELFF

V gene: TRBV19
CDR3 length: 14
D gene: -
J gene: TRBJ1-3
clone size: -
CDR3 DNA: TGTGCCAGTTCTGACATGTCCTCTGGAAACACCATATATTTT
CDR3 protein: CASSDMSSGNTIYF

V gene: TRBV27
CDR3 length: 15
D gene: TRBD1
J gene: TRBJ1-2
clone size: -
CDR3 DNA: TGTGCCAGCAGCAGAGGGAGGGACAGGGACTATGGCTACACCTTC
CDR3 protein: CASSRGRDRDYGYTF

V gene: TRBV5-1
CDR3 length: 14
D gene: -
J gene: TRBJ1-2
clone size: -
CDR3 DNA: TGCGCCAGCAGCTTGGCCCCAGAAACGGGAGGCTACACCTTC
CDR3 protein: CASSLAPETGGYTF

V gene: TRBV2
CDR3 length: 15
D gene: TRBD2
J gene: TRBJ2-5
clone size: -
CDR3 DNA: TGTGCCAGCATCCCCGGGTTCGGGGGGCAAGAGACCCAGTACTTC
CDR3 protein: CASIPGFGGQETQYF

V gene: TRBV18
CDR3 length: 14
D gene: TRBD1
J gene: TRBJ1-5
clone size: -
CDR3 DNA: TGTGCCAGCTCACCTTCGACAGGGAAAGAGCCCCAGCATTTT
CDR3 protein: CASSPSTGKEPQHF

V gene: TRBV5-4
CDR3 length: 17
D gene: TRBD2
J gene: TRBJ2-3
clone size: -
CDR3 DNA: TGTGCCAGCAGCTTGGAGGGCGGGGGGGCCTACACAGATACGCAGTATTTT
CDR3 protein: CASSLEGGGAYTDTQYF

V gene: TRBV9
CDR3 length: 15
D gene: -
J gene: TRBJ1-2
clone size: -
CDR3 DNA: TGTGCCAGCAGCGTAGGCGAAGGGGATAACTATGGCTACACCTTC
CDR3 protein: CASSVGEGDNYGYTF

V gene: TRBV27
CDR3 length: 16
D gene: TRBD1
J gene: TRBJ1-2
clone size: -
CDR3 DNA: TGTGCCAGCAGTTTACTATGGGACAGGGGGAGAGATGGCTACACCTTC
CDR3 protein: CASSLLWDRGRDGYTF

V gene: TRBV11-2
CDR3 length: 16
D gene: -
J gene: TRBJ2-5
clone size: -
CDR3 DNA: TGTGCCAGCAGCTTATGGACGGGGGACCCTCCGGGGACCCAGTACTTC
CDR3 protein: CASSLWTGDPPGTQYF

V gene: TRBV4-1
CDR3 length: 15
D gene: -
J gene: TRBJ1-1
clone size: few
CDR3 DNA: TGCGCCAGCAGCCAAGAGACCGGCTACGGGGCTGAAGCTTTCTTT
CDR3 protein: CASSQETGYGAEAFF

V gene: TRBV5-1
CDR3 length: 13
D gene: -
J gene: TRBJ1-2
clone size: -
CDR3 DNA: TGCGCCAGCAGCTTCACGGACTTCTATGGCTACACCTTC
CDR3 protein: CASSFTDFYGYTF

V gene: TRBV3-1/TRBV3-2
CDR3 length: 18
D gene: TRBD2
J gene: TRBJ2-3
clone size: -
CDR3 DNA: TGTGCCAGCAGCCAGGTTTTTCTTAGCGGGGCTGGGTCAGATACGCAGTATTTT
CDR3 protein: CASSQVFLSGAGSDTQYF

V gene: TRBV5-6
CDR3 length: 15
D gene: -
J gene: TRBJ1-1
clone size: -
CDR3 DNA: TGTGCCAGCAGCCGAAGTGAGAGGGCCGGCACTGAAGCTTTCTTT
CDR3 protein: CASSRSERAGTEAFF

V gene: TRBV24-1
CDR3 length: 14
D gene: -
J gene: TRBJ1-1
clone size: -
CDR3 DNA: TGTGCCACCAGTGATTTGGACGGACAGCGTGAAGCTTTCTTT
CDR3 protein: CATSDLDGQREAFF

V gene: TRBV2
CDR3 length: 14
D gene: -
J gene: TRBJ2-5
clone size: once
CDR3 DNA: TGTGCCAGCAGTCTTGGACTGAAGAGAGAGACCCAGTACTTC
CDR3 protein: CASSLGLKRETQYF

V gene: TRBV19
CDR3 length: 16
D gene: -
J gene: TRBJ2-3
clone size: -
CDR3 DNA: TGTGCCAGTAGTCTCTGGCGGGGGCCCTTCACAGATACGCAGTATTTT
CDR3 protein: CASSLWRGPFTDTQYF